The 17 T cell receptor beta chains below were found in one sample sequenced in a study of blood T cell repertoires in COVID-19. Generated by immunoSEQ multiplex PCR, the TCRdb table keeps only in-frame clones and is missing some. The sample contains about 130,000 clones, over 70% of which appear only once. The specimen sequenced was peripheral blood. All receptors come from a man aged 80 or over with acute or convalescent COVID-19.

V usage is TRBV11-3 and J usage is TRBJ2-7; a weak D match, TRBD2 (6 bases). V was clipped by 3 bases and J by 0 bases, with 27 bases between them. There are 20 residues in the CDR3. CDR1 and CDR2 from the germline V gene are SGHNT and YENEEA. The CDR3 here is CASSLQPGSRESILSYEQYF. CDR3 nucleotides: TGTGCCAGCAGCTTGCAACCGGGATCACGGGAGTCAATACTCTCCTACGAGCAGTACTTC.

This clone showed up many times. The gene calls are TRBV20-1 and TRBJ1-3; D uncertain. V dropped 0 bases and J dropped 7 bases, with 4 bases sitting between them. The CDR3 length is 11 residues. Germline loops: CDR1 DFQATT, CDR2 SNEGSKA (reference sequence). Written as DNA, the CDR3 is TGCAGTGCTAGAGATCCGAACACCATATATTTT. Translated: CSARDPNTIYF.

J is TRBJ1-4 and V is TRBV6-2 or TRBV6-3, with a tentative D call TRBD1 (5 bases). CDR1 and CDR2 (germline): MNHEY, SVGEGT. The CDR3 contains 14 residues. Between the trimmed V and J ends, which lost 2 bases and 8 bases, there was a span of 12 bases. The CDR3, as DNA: TGTGCCAGCAGTTACGTCCAGGGAAGAGAAAAACTGTTTTTT. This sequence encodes CASSYVQGREKLFF.

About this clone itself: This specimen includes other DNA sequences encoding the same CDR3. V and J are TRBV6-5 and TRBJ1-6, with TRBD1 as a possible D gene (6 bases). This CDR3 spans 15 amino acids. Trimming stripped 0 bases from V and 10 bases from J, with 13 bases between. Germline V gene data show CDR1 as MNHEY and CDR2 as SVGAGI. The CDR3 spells CASSYSGQGRSPLHF. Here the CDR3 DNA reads TGTGCCAGCAGTTACTCGGGCCAGGGGCGGTCACCCCTCCACTTT.

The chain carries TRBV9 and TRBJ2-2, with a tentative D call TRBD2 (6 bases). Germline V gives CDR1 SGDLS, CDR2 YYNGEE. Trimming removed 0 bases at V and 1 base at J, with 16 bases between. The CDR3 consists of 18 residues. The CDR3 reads CASSVGRAWRLNTGELFF. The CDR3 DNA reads TGTGCCAGCAGCGTAGGGAGGGCCTGGCGATTGAACACCGGGGAGCTGTTTTTT.

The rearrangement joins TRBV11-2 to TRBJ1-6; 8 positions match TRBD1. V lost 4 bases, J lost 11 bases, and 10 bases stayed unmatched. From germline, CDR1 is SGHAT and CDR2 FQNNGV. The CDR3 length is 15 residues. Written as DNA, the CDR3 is TGTGCCAGCAGCTCCCGGACAGGGCCCGTTCCACCCCTCCACTTT. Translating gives CASSSRTGPVPPLHF.

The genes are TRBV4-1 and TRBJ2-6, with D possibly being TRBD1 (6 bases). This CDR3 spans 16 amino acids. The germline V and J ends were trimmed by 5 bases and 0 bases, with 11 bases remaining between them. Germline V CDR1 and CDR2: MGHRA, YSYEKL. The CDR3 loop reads CASSSGQISGANVLTF. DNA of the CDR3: TGCGCCAGCAGCTCAGGACAGATCTCTGGGGCCAACGTCCTGACTTTC.

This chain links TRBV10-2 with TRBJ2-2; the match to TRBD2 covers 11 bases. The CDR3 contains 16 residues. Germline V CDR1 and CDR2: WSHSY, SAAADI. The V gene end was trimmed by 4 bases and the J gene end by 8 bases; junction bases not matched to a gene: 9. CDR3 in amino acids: CASSGSGGAPLGELFF. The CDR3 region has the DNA TGCGCCAGCAGTGGTAGCGGGGGGGCCCCTTTGGGGGAGCTGTTTTTT.

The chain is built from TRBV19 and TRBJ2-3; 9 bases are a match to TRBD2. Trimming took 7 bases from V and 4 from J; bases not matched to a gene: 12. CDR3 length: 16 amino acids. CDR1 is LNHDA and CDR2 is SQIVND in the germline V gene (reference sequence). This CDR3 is CASMVGSGGFSDTQYF. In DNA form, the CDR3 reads TGTGCCAGTATGGTGGGGAGCGGGGGGTTCTCAGATACGCAGTATTTT.

The CDR3 DNA is TGCGCCAGCAGCTCGGCCATCACAGGGACTGGAAACACCATATATTTT. This codes for CASSSAITGTGNTIYF. The chain has TRBV5-1 and TRBJ1-3, with D perhaps TRBD1 (6 bases). Germline V gene data show CDR1 as SGHRS and CDR2 as YFSETQ. Between the trimmed V and J ends, which lost 3 bases and 2 bases, there was a span of 15 bases. This CDR3 is 16 amino acids long.

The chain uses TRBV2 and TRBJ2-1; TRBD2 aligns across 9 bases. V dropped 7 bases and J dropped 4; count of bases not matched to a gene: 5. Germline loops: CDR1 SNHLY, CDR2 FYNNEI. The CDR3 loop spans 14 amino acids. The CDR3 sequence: CASTPGLAYNEQFF. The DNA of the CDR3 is TGTGCCAGCACACCGGGACTAGCTTACAATGAGCAGTTCTTC.

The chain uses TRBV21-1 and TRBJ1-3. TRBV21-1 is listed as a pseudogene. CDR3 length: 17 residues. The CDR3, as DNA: TGTGCCAGCACCCTCTCACGACTTCTCGGCTCTGGAAACACCATATATTTT. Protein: CASTLSRLLGSGNTIYF.

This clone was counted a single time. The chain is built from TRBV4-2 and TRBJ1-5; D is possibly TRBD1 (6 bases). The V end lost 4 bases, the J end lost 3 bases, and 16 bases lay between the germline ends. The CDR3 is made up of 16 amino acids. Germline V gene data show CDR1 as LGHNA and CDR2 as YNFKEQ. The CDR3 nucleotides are TGTGCCAGCAGCCGCGCCGGCGGGGGCACCAATCAGCCCCAGCATTTT. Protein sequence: CASSRAGGGTNQPQHF.

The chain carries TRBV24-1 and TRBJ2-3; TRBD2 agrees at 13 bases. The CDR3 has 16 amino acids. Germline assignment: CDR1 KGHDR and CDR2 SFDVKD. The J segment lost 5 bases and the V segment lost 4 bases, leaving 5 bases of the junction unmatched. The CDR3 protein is CATSEPGTSGEDTQYF. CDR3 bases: TGTGCCACCAGTGAGCCCGGGACTAGCGGGGAAGATACGCAGTATTTT.

The CDR3 nucleotides read TGTGCCCAATGGGGGGAGGCTAACTATGGCTACACCTTC. This encodes CAQWGEANYGYTF. The chain employs TRBV30 and TRBJ1-2; maybe TRBD1 (5 bases). Germline values: CDR1 GTSNPN, CDR2 SVGIG (reference sequence). The ends were cut back, 8 bases at V and 0 bases at J, with 13 bases in the middle. The CDR3 is made up of 13 amino acids.

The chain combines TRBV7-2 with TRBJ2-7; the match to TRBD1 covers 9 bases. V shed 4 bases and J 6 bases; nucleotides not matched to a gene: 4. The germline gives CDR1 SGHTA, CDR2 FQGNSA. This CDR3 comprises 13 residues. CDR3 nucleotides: TGTGCCAGCAGCTCTGACAGGGGGGGCGAGCAGTACTTC. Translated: CASSSDRGGEQYF.

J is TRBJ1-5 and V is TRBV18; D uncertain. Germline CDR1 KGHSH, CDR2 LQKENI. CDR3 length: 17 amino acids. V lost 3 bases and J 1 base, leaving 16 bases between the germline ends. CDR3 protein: CASSPTQRGASNQPQHF. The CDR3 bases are TGTGCCAGCTCACCCACCCAACGAGGAGCCAGCAATCAGCCCCAGCATTTT.